The 9 T cell receptor beta chains below come from one sample, sequenced in a study of T cells in Graves' hyperthyroidism and ophthalmopathy. From RNA transcripts, TCR beta CDR3 regions were amplified. The HTBI primer set was used in a first-round RT-PCR of the TCR CDR3. Using its own MiXCR run on the multiplex PCR reads, TCRdb lists one record per CDR3 protein. The table records 340,000 or so distinct CDR3 sequences, around a sixth of them present only once. Sequenced: blood. The receptors originated from a young man with Graves' hyperthyroidism.

Ten or more counts support this clonotype. The V call is TRBV6-1, the J call TRBJ2-3, with D possibly matching TRBD1 (8 bases). Germline assignment: CDR1 MNHNS and CDR2 SASEGT. Deletions cut 7 bases from V and 4 bases from J, with 27 bases between. The CDR3 has 18 amino acids. The CDR3 region is CASKDRALAVLGADTQYF. Written as DNA, the CDR3 is TGTGCCAGCAAGGACAGGGCGCTAGCGGTTCTGGGGGCAGATACGCAGTATTTT.

This clonotype was observed many times. CDR3 protein: CASSLSLGNPLHF. The CDR3, as DNA: TGTGCCAGCAGTTTATCCCTAGGGAACCCCCTCCACTTT. This rearrangement joins TRBV12-3 or TRBV12-4 to TRBJ1-6; D gene unclear. Trimming stripped 2 bases from V and 13 bases from J, with 12 bases between. There are 13 residues in the CDR3.

A word on this clonotype: A single base separates this from a much larger clone, so it may be a read error. The gene calls are TRBV5-1 and TRBJ1-1; tentative D call: TRBD1 (5 bases). The CDR3 has 14 amino acids. Germline V CDR1 and CDR2: SGHRS, YFSETQ. The CDR3 DNA reads as TGCGCCGGCAGCGTTGATGTGACGGACACTGGAGCTTTCTTT. Translated, it gives CAGSVDVTDTGAFF.

To note about this clonotype: One end of the junction fails to match germline, which may point to a read error. The chain joins TRBV6-1 to TRBJ2-1, with a tentative D call TRBD2 (6 bases). The CDR3 extends over 13 amino acids. Germline CDR1 and CDR2: MNHNS and SASEGT. The CDR3 sequence is CARSEAGGNEQFF. CDR3 nucleotides: TGTGCCAGGAGTGAAGCTGGGGGGAATGAGCAGTTCTTC.

In this sample, this clonotype turned up a few times. The rearrangement links TRBV18 to TRBJ2-5; D remains ambiguous. Per germline, CDR1 KGHSH and CDR2 LQKENI. V shed 3 bases and J shed 3 bases, with 8 bases lying between them. The CDR3 length is 13 residues. In nucleotides, the CDR3 is TGTGCCAGCTCACCGGCAGTAAAAGAGACCCAGTACTTC. Encoded protein: CASSPAVKETQYF.

There are a few counts of this clonotype. CDR3 nucleotides: TGTGCCAGCACCCTATATCACGGCGGGAGCCGCAGTGAGCAGTTCTTC. Amino acids: CASTLYHGGSRSEQFF. The chain links TRBV7-6 to TRBJ2-1; 7 nucleotides line up with TRBD2. This CDR3 has 16 residues. Per germline, CDR1 SGHVS and CDR2 FNYEAQ. The trim removed 7 bases at V and 9 bases at J, leaving 18 bases unmatched.

This clonotype has at least ten counts. The V gene is TRBV13, the J gene TRBJ1-2; D unresolved. V gave up 5 bases and J gave up 0 bases, with 10 bases separating them. The germline V gene encodes CDR1 PRHDT and CDR2 FYEKMQ (reference sequence). This CDR3 has 14 residues. The CDR3 loop is CASSPFGANYGYTF. In DNA, the CDR3 is TGTGCCAGCAGCCCCTTCGGGGCTAACTATGGCTACACCTTC. Full variable domain (remainder filled in from reference TRBV13 and TRBJ1-2): AAGVIQSPRHLIKEKRETATLKCYPIPRHDTVYWYQQGPGQDPQFLISFYEKMQSDKGSIPDRFSAQQFSDYHSELNMSSLELGDSALYFCASSPFGANYGYTFGSGTRLTVV.

This chain uses TRBV6-1 with TRBJ1-6; TRBD1 might be the D (5 bases). V was cut by 1 base and J by 9 bases, with 13 bases left in between. The CDR3 has 15 amino acids. Germline V gene sequence: CDR1 MNHNS, CDR2 SASEGT. DNA of the CDR3: TGTGCCAGCAGTGAAGTGGGGGGAAACGCTTCACCCCTCCACTTT. Protein product: CASSEVGGNASPLHF.

The chain joins TRBV7-3 to TRBJ2-3, with a weak D call TRBD2 (5 bases). The CDR3 contains 14 residues. V lost 4 bases to trimming and J lost 1 base, with 9 bases between them. Germline V gene sequence: CDR1 SGHTA, CDR2 FQGTGA. This chain's CDR3 is CASSSRTRTDTQYF. The CDR3 DNA reads as TGTGCCAGCAGCTCAAGGACTCGCACAGATACGCAGTATTTT.